This TCR beta chain is drawn from a study of T cells of healthy individuals. One entry per CDR3 protein, called by TCRdb with MiXCR from the 5' RACE reads. The sample holds approximately 50,000 distinct CDR3 sequences, roughly 14% seen once. V dropped 3 bases and J dropped 2; count of bases not matched to a gene: 4. CDR1 is DFQATT and CDR2 is SNEGSKA in the germline V gene (reference sequence). The CDR3 length is 14 residues. The chain has TRBV20-1 and TRBJ2-4; 7 bases match TRBD2. This receptor was taken from a human donor in good health. The CDR3, as DNA: TGCAGTGCTAGTGAGGGAGGGTCCAAAAACATTCAGTACTTC. Its protein product is CSASEGGSKNIQYF.